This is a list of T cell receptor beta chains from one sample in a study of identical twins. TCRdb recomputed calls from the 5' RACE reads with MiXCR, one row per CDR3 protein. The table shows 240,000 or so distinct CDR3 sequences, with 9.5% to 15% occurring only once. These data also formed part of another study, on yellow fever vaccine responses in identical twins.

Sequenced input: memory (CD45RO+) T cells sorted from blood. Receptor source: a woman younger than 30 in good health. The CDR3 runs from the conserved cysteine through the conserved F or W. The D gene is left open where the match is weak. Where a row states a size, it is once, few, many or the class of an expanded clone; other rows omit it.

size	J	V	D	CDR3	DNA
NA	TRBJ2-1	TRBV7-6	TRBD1	CASSSVPTGF	TGTGCCAGCAGCTCAGTCCCGACAGGGTTC
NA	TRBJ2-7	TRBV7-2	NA	CASSFNKRTGEQYF	TGTGCCAGCAGCTTTAATAAAAGAACTGGAGAGCAGTACTTC
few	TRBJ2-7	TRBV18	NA	CASSPGESSYEQYF	TGTGCCAGCTCACCAGGGGAAAGCTCCTACGAGCAGTACTTC
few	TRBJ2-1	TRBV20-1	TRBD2	CSARRGGGYNEQFF	TGCAGTGCTAGAAGAGGCGGGGGGTACAATGAGCAGTTCTTC
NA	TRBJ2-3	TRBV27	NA	CASSYGVGLGRGRGDTQYF	TGTGCCAGCAGTTATGGCGTGGGGTTGGGTAGGGGGAGGGGTGATACGCAGTATTTT
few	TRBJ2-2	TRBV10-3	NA	CAISEGTVNTGELFF	TGTGCCATCAGTGAGGGGACTGTCAACACCGGGGAGCTGTTTTTT
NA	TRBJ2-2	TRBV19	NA	CASRGGGSTGELFF	TGTGCCAGCAGGGGGGGGGGATCCACCGGGGAGCTGTTTTTT
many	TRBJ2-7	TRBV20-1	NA	CSALTGSYEQYF	TGCAGTGCTCTAACAGGGTCCTACGAGCAGTACTTC
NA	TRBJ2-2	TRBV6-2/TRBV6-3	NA	CASSYRRGAGELFF	TGTGCCAGCAGTTACAGGAGGGGGGCCGGGGAGCTGTTTTTT
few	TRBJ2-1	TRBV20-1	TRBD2	CSASGGSGRTYNEQFF	TGCAGTGCTTCAGGGGGTAGCGGGAGAACTTACAATGAGCAGTTCTTC
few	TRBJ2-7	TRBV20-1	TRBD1	CSARYPGQGAEEQYF	TGCAGTGCTAGATATCCCGGACAGGGGGCGGAGGAGCAGTACTTC
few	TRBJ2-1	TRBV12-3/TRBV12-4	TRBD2	CASSETRGGLYNEQFF	TGTGCCAGCAGCGAGACACGGGGGGGCCTTTACAATGAGCAGTTCTTC
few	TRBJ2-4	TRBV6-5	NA	CASSLGLGLAKNIQYF	TGTGCCAGCAGTTTGGGACTGGGCTTAGCCAAAAACATTCAGTACTTC
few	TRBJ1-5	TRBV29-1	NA	CSVGGVNQPQHF	TGCAGCGTTGGAGGAGTCAATCAGCCCCAGCATTTT
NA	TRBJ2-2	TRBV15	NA	CATSRDPIGLGNTGELFF	TGTGCCACCAGCAGAGATCCCATCGGGCTAGGGAACACCGGGGAGCTGTTTTTT
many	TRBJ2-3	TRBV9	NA	CASSALGRSTDTQYF	TGTGCCAGCAGCGCCCTAGGAAGAAGCACAGATACGCAGTATTTT
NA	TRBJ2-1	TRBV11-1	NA	CASSPKVVQGSSYNEQFF	TGTGCCAGCAGCCCCAAAGTTGTTCAGGGAAGCTCCTACAATGAGCAGTTCTTC
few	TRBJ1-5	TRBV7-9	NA	CASSLDSSNQPQHF	TGTGCCAGCAGCTTAGACTCCAGCAATCAGCCCCAGCATTTT
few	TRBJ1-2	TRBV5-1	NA	CASSPTGREGYTF	TGCGCCAGCAGCCCAACAGGGAGAGAAGGCTACACCTTC
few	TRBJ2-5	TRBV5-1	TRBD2	CASSPYSGSKQETQYF	TGCGCCAGCAGCCCTTATAGCGGGAGTAAGCAAGAGACCCAGTACTTC
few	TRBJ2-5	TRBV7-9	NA	CASSLSGQFQETQYF	TGTGCCAGCAGCTTATCAGGGCAGTTCCAAGAGACCCAGTACTTC
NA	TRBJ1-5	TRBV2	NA	CASSAEADNQPQHF	TGTGCCAGCAGTGCGGAGGCAGATAATCAGCCCCAGCATTTT
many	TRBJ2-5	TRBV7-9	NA	CASSLQSVWQYQETQYF	TGTGCCAGCAGCTTACAAAGCGTATGGCAGTACCAAGAGACCCAGTACTTC
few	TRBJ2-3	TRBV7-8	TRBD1	CASSSLDRGLTDTQYF	TGTGCCAGCAGCTCACTGGACAGGGGGCTCACAGATACGCAGTATTTT
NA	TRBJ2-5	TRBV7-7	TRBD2	CASSLAAGGETQYF	TGTGCTAGCAGCTTAGCAGCGGGGGGTGAGACCCAGTACTTC
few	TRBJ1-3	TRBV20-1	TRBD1	CSAYRGSGNTIYF	TGCAGTGCATACAGGGGATCTGGAAACACCATATATTTT
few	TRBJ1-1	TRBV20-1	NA	CSAPLTGRAFF	TGCAGTGCCCCCCTTACAGGACGGGCTTTCTTT
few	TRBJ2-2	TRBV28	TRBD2	CASGGLAGGTTNTGELFF	TGTGCCAGCGGAGGACTAGCGGGGGGTACCACGAACACCGGGGAGCTGTTTTTT
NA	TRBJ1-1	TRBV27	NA	CASSLSRGQGYTEAFF	TGTGCCAGCAGTTTATCGAGAGGGCAGGGATACACTGAAGCTTTCTTT
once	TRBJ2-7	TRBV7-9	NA	CASSLGGTLVEQYF	TGTGCCAGCAGCTTAGGGGGGACGCTGGTTGAGCAGTACTTC
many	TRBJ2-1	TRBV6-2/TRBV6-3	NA	CASGRNSYNEQFF	TGTGCCAGCGGACGGAACTCCTACAATGAGCAGTTCTTC
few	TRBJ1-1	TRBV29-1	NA	CSASVARDTEAFF	TGCAGCGCCTCAGTGGCTCGCGACACTGAAGCTTTCTTT
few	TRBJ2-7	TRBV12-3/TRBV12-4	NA	CASSFGGTASYEQYF	TGTGCCAGCAGTTTCGGAGGAACGGCTTCCTACGAGCAGTACTTC
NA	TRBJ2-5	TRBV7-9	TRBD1	CASSQDRGKGQETQYF	TGTGCCAGCAGCCAGGACAGGGGAAAGGGGCAAGAGACCCAGTACTTC
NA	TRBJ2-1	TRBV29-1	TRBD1	CSVRRDRSYNEQFF	TGCAGCGTTCGAAGGGACAGGTCCTACAATGAGCAGTTCTTC
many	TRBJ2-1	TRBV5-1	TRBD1	CASSLQQGNEQFF	TGCGCCAGCAGCCTCCAACAGGGGAATGAGCAGTTCTTC
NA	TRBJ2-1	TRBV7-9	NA	CASSLGGSRGSYNEQFF	TGTGCCAGCAGCTTAGGGGGGAGCAGGGGATCCTACAATGAGCAGTTCTTC
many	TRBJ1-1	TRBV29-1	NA	CSGAARGGNRAFF	TGCAGCGGCGCGGCCAGGGGCGGGAATAGAGCTTTCTTT
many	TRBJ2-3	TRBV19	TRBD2	CASGLAADTQYF	TGTGCCAGTGGCCTAGCGGCGGATACGCAGTATTTT
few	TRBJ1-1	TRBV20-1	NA	CSADEGRIGNTEAFF	TGCAGTGCCGACGAGGGGCGGATTGGGAACACTGAAGCTTTCTTT
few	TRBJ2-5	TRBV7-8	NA	CASSLTQGIRETQYF	TGTGCCAGCAGCTTGACACAGGGAATCCGAGAGACCCAGTACTTC
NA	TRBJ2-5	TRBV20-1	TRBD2	CSAAVSGEETQYF	TGCAGTGCGGCAGTTAGCGGGGAAGAGACCCAGTACTTC
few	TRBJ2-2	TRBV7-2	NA	CASSLLLSGAGELFF	TGTGCCAGCAGCTTATTGTTATCCGGGGCCGGGGAGCTGTTTTTT
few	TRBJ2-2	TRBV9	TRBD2	CASSQGLANTGELFF	TGTGCCAGCAGCCAGGGACTAGCGAACACCGGGGAGCTGTTTTTT
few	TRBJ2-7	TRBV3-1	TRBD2	CASSQGLAFRGEQYF	TGTGCCAGCAGCCAAGGACTAGCCTTCCGGGGGGAGCAGTACTTC
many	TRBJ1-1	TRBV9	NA	CASSVGENTEAFF	TGTGCCAGCAGCGTAGGAGAGAACACTGAAGCTTTCTTT
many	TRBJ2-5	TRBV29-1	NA	CSVVWGQETQYF	TGCAGCGTTGTGTGGGGTCAAGAGACCCAGTACTTC
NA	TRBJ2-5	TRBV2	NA	CASSYRVLVPQYF	TGTGCCAGCAGTTACAGGGTTCTCGTGCCCCAGTACTTC
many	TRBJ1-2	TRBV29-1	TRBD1	CSVAPGQGKAGYTF	TGCAGCGTCGCCCCGGGACAGGGGAAAGCGGGCTACACCTTC
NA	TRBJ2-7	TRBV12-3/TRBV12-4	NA	CASSLFTGPPSYEQYF	TGTGCCAGCAGTTTATTCACAGGCCCCCCGAGCTACGAGCAGTACTTC
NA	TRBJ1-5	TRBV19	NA	CASSMGQPGNQPQHF	TGTGCCAGTAGTATGGGCCAGCCCGGCAATCAGCCCCAGCATTTT
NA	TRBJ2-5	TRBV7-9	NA	CASSSYGGLQETQYF	TGTGCCAGCAGCTCGTACGGGGGACTCCAAGAGACCCAGTACTTC
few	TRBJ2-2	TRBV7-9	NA	CASSLSSSTGELFF	TGTGCCAGCAGCCTTTCTAGCTCGACCGGGGAGCTGTTTTTT
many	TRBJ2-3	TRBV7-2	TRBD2	CASSVTSGSTDTQYF	TGTGCCAGCAGCGTTACTAGCGGGAGCACAGATACGCAGTATTTT
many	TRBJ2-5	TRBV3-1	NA	CASSQVVETQYF	TGTGCCAGCAGCCAAGTCGTCGAGACCCAGTACTTC